The rows below give T cell receptor beta chains drawn from one sample of a study of CD8 T cells in Susac syndrome. TCRdb fed the immunoSEQ multiplex PCR reads into MiXCR, producing one record per CDR3 protein. This sample has roughly 150,000 distinct CDR3 sequences, with roughly 94% found just once. Sequencing was carried out using CD8+ T cells from PBMCs. These receptors all come from a human donor with Susac syndrome. Each CDR3 is given without its conserved first and last residue. The D gene is left open where the match is weak.

>TRBV19|NA|TRBJ2-5
ASSITGPQETQY
>TRBV11-1|NA|TRBJ2-7
ASSFNSYEQY
>TRBV6-5|NA|TRBJ1-2
ASSYSTVSGYT
>TRBV13|TRBD2|TRBJ2-1
ASSNSGTSNDEQF
>TRBV20-1|NA|TRBJ2-7
SARKGSYEQY
>TRBV28|NA|TRBJ2-3
ASSSPGGIIDTQY
>TRBV2|NA|TRBJ2-7
ASSIPGPYEQY
>TRBV4-1|NA|TRBJ2-2
ASSLIGDWGELF
>TRBV4-2|NA|TRBJ2-3
ASSQDQPGGTDTQY
>TRBV2|NA|TRBJ2-3
ASSEMASEADTQY